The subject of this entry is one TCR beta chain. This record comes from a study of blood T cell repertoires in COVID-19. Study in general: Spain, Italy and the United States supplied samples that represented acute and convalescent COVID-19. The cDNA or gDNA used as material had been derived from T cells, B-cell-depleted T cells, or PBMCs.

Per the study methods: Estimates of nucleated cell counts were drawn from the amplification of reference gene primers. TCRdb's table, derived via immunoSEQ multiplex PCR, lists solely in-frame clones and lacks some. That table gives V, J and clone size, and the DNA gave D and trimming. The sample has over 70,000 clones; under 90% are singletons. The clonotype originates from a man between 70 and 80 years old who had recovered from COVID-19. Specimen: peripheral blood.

CDR3 in amino acids: CASSPSGQGDTEAFF. The CDR3 DNA reads TGTGCCAGCAGTCCCTCGGGACAGGGGGACACTGAAGCTTTCTTT. V usage is TRBV9 and J usage is TRBJ1-1; 11 nucleotides align to TRBD1. This CDR3 has 15 residues. V lost 5 bases, J lost 3 bases, and 6 bases stayed unmatched. Germline V gene lookup returns CDR1 SGDLS and CDR2 YYNGEE.